These 9 T cell receptor beta chains were sequenced from one sample in a study of cytomegalovirus exposure and HLA in healthy donors. The PCR contained 60 Vbeta and 13 Jbeta primers. The table came from immunoSEQ multiplex PCR; TCRdb's copy has only in-frame clones and leaves some out. The sample records roughly 290,000 clones, under 90% being singletons. The sequenced sample was PBMCs. Receptor source: a girl aged 2 to 10 in good health and CMV-seronegative.

In this sample, this clone turned up once. The J gene is TRBJ1-4, the V gene TRBV7-9, with D tentatively TRBD1 (5 bases). This CDR3 comprises 16 residues. Looked up from germline, CDR1 is SEHNR and CDR2 is FQNEAQ (reference sequence). Trimming left V 4 bases short and J 5 bases short, with 17 bases between. The CDR3 loop reads CASSSISKGKNEKLFF. The CDR3 DNA sequence: TGTGCCAGCAGCTCAATATCTAAGGGGAAGAATGAAAAACTGTTTTTT.

The chain recombines TRBV19 with TRBJ1-1; 10 positions match TRBD1. The CDR3 contains 15 residues. With 3 bases clipped from V and 11 bases from J, the junction kept 12 bases outside the gene matches. Per the germline V gene, CDR1 is LNHDA and CDR2 is SQIVND (reference sequence). Written as DNA, the CDR3 is TGTGCCAGTAGTATCCTAGGGACAGGGGAATCGCGGGCTTTCTTT. This gives the protein CASSILGTGESRAFF.

This chain joins TRBV28 and TRBJ2-7; TRBD2 matches 8 bases. Unmatched junction bases numbered 10, after V lost 4 bases and J lost 2 bases. The CDR3 totals 16 residues. Germline CDR1 MDHEN, CDR2 SYDVKM. The CDR3 region is CASSSPGSGSTYEQYF. CDR3 DNA sequence: TGTGCCAGCAGTTCCCCAGGGAGCGGGAGTACCTACGAGCAGTACTTC.

The V and J genes are TRBV5-4 and TRBJ2-7; TRBD2 matches at 11 bases. This CDR3 is 15 amino acids long. Germline-derived CDR1 and CDR2 are SGHNT and YYREEE (reference sequence). Germline trimming cut 4 bases from V and 6 bases from J; bases unmatched to any gene: 9. CDR3 in DNA: TGTGCCAGCAGCCCGGGACTAGCGGCCCCCTTCGAGCAGTACTTC. This sequence encodes CASSPGLAAPFEQYF.

In nucleotides, the CDR3 is TGTGCCAGCAGCCAAGGGGCCAGCGGGGGATACAATGAGCAGTTCTTC. Translation: CASSQGASGGYNEQFF. This sequence joins TRBV4-2 and TRBJ2-1; 8 bases are shared with TRBD2. Germline V gene sequence: CDR1 LGHNA, CDR2 YNFKEQ. There are 16 residues in the CDR3. J gave up 4 bases and V 1 base, and 6 bases lay outside the gene matches.

The genes are TRBV5-4 and TRBJ2-1; TRBD2 agrees at 9 bases. The CDR3 totals 13 residues. Germline V gene data show CDR1 as SGHNT and CDR2 as YYREEE (reference sequence). After removal of 4 bases from V and 8 bases from J, the junction contained 4 bases not matched to a gene. In nucleotides, the CDR3 is TGTGCCAGCAGCGTGAGACTAGCGGATGAGCAGTTCTTC. Translated: CASSVRLADEQFF.

The V and J genes are TRBV10-1 and TRBJ1-1; TRBD1 might be the D (5 bases). V lost 4 bases and J 2 bases, leaving 11 bases between the germline ends. CDR1 is WNHNN and CDR2 is SYGVQD in the germline V gene (reference sequence). The CDR3 loop spans 14 amino acids. The CDR3 sequence: CASSAGHENTEAFF. CDR3 bases: TGCGCCAGCAGTGCCGGACACGAAAACACTGAAGCTTTCTTT.

The J gene is TRBJ2-7, the V gene TRBV6-5; 7 nucleotides line up with TRBD2. Germline lookup yields CDR1 MNHEY and CDR2 SVGAGI. This CDR3 is 15 amino acids long. Trimming took 0 bases from V and 0 from J; bases not matched to a gene: 2. CDR3 protein: CASSYSGGISYEQYF. The DNA of the CDR3 is TGTGCCAGCAGTTACTCGGGGGGGATCTCCTACGAGCAGTACTTC.

This clone was counted a few times. This sequence joins TRBV29-1 and TRBJ2-3; TRBD2 might be the D (5 bases). Trimming pared 4 bases from V and 2 bases from J, leaving 19 bases between. CDR1 is SQVTM and CDR2 is ANQGSEA in the germline V gene. This CDR3 has 16 residues. CDR3 loop: CSVGGSWRGLTDTQYF. The CDR3 bases are TGCAGCGTTGGGGGTAGCTGGCGCGGACTCACAGATACGCAGTATTTT.